The 22 T cell receptor beta chains presented below share a single source sample, sequenced in a study of CD8+ T cells in alopecia areata. Specified treatment: oral pan-JAK inhibitor, 5-10 mg twice daily. As the sequencing template, cDNA was produced by extracting RNA and reverse transcribing it. The assay was immunoSEQ multiplex PCR, and TCRdb's table has in-frame clones only and misses some. The sample records around 290,000 clones, over 45% being singletons. Sample: CD4+ T cells sorted from blood, taken at week 24, from a patient treated with tofacitinib. These receptors originate from a human donor with alopecia areata.

The chain is built from TRBV4-3 and TRBJ1-6; the match to TRBD1 covers 7 bases. The V segment lost 0 bases and the J segment 7 bases; nucleotides outside the gene matches: 9. The CDR3 has 17 amino acids. CDR1 is LGHNA and CDR2 is YSLEER in the germline V gene. The CDR3 here is CASSQDRDSLRNSPLHF. The DNA of the CDR3 is TGCGCCAGCAGCCAAGATCGGGACAGCCTTCGAAATTCACCCCTCCACTTT.

The chain combines TRBV6-5 with TRBJ2-7; D uncertain. The V gene's germline CDR1 is MNHEY and CDR2 SVGAGI. CDR3 length equals 11 residues. Trimming took off 3 bases at V and 8 bases at J, with 8 bases between the two ends. The CDR3 DNA follows: TGTGCCAGCAGTTATGAGCAGAAGCAGTACTTC. Protein: CASSYEQKQYF.

Comments on this clone: The junction departs from germline at one end; a sequencing error may be responsible. This chain uses TRBV7-7 with TRBJ2-1; D is uncertain. CDR1 is SSHAT, CDR2 FNYEAQ, per germline (reference sequence). This CDR3 is 13 amino acids long. CDR3 in amino acids: CASSPSPYNEQFF. The DNA of the CDR3 is TGTGCTAGCAGCCCATCTCCCTACAATGAGCAGTTCTTC.

The chain carries TRBV5-1 and TRBJ2-7; D is ambiguous. CDR3 length: 13 amino acids. Germline CDR1 is SGHRS and CDR2 is YFSETQ. V was shortened by 0 bases and J by 7 bases, with 11 bases between the two germline ends. CDR3 nucleotides: TGCGCCAGCAGCTTGGAGGCGGTCGGGGAGCAGTACTTC. Encoded protein: CASSLEAVGEQYF. Supplemented by reference TRBV5-1 and TRBJ2-7, the full variable domain reads KAGVTQTPRYLIKTRGQQVTLSCSPISGHRSVSWYQQTPGQGLQFLFEYFSETQRNKGNFPGRFSGRQFSNSRSEMNVSTLELGDSALYLCASSLEAVGEQYFGPGTRLTVT.

There are a few counts of this clone. The chain recombines TRBV6-1 with TRBJ1-6; possibly TRBD1 for D (5 bases). Trimming took 9 bases from V and 14 from J, leaving 17 bases between them. The CDR3 extends over 12 amino acids. Germline V gene lookup returns CDR1 MNHNS and CDR2 SASEGT. In DNA form, the CDR3 reads TGTGCCAGTCGCCGGGACTGGCAAACCCTCCACTTT. Residues: CASRRDWQTLHF.

This clone came up a few times. The V gene is TRBV4-2, the J gene TRBJ2-7; TRBD2 matches 14 bases. V was clipped by 4 bases and J by 0 bases; unmatched bases: 5. CDR3 length: 17 residues. Per germline, CDR1 LGHNA and CDR2 YNFKEQ. Here the CDR3 reads CASSRGLAGGRSYEQYF. The CDR3 nucleotides are TGTGCCAGCAGCCGAGGACTAGCGGGGGGACGCTCCTACGAGCAGTACTTC.

The V and J genes are TRBV29-1 and TRBJ1-4; D gene ambiguous. Germline loops: CDR1 SQVTM, CDR2 ANQGSEA. The CDR3 is 18 amino acids. Deletions cut 0 bases from V and 4 bases from J, with 21 bases between. CDR3 sequence: CSVEDLSPTAADNEKLFF. CDR3 nucleotides: TGCAGCGTTGAAGATCTTTCCCCGACCGCGGCGGATAATGAAAAACTGTTTTTT.

The gene calls are TRBV30 and TRBJ2-3; TRBD1 aligns across 9 bases. Germline trimming cut 2 bases from V and 1 base from J; bases unmatched to any gene: 7. The CDR3 totals 16 residues. The germline V gene has CDR1 GTSNPN and CDR2 SVGIG (reference sequence). CDR3 protein: CAWSLGDRDGTDTQYF. CDR3 sequence (DNA): TGTGCCTGGAGTCTCGGGGACAGGGACGGCACAGATACGCAGTATTTT. Looking up the rest from reference TRBV30 and TRBJ2-3 gives the full variable domain: SQTIHQWPATLVQPVGSPLSLECTVEGTSNPNLYWYRQAAGRGLQLLFYSVGIGQISSEVPQNLSASRPQDRQFILSSKKLLLSDSGFYLCAWSLGDRDGTDTQYFGPGTRLTVL.

The chain uses TRBV28 and TRBJ2-7, with D unresolved. Germline V gives CDR1 MDHEN, CDR2 SYDVKM. V shed 3 bases and J shed 7 bases, with 10 bases lying between them. This CDR3 region has 12 residues. The CDR3 DNA reads as TGTGCCAGCAGTTTTCTTGGGGAAGAGCAGTACTTC. It translates to CASSFLGEEQYF.

The J gene is TRBJ1-1, the V gene TRBV9; no clear D. The germline V gene encodes CDR1 SGDLS and CDR2 YYNGEE. V was clipped by 5 bases and J by 3 bases, with 5 bases between them. The CDR3 covers 11 residues. The CDR3 loop reads CASSLYTEAFF. Written as DNA, the CDR3 is TGTGCCAGCAGTCTCTACACTGAAGCTTTCTTT.

In nucleotides, the CDR3 is TGTGCCAGCAGTTCATACCAGGGCTCCCAAGAGACCCAGTACTTC. Amino acids: CASSSYQGSQETQYF. J is TRBJ2-5 and V is TRBV27; TRBD1 is a possible D gene (5 bases). CDR3 length equals 15 residues. The germline gives CDR1 MNHEY, CDR2 SMNVEV (reference sequence). Deletions cut 4 bases from V and 1 base from J, with 13 bases between.

V is TRBV5-6 and J is TRBJ2-3; a weak D match, TRBD2 (5 bases). The germline V gene has CDR1 SGHDT and CDR2 YYEEEE. The CDR3 has 14 residues. Between the trimmed V and J ends, which lost 1 base and 5 bases, there was a span of 11 bases. The CDR3 protein is CASSLRQAGDTQYF. CDR3 DNA: TGTGCCAGCAGCTTGAGGCAGGCGGGAGATACGCAGTATTTT. Full variable domain (outside the CDR3, taken from reference TRBV5-6 and TRBJ2-3): DAGVTQSPTHLIKTRGQQVTLRCSPKSGHDTVSWYQQALGQGPQFIFQYYEEEERQRGNFPDRFSGHQFPNYSSELNVNALLLGDSALYLCASSLRQAGDTQYFGPGTRLTVL.

The chain carries TRBV28 and TRBJ1-5, with 9 bases aligning to TRBD1. The CDR3 totals 21 residues. CDR1 and CDR2 from the germline V gene are MDHEN and SYDVKM. With 3 bases clipped from V and 1 base from J, the junction kept 19 bases outside the gene matches. CDR3 residues: CASSFLILGTGIFTSNQPQHF. DNA for the CDR3: TGTGCCAGCAGTTTTTTAATATTGGGGACAGGGATATTCACGAGCAATCAGCCCCAGCATTTT.

The chain couples TRBV6-5 to TRBJ2-6, with D uncertain. Germline V CDR1 and CDR2: MNHEY, SVGAGI. There are 15 residues in the CDR3. V lost 7 bases, J lost 4 bases, and 14 bases lay in between. Written as DNA, the CDR3 is TGTGCCAGCATCCCGGGTCTTCAGGGGGCCAACGTCCTGACTTTC. This sequence encodes CASIPGLQGANVLTF.

This chain connects TRBV30 to TRBJ1-5; 7 positions agree with TRBD1. Looked up from germline, CDR1 is GTSNPN and CDR2 is SVGIG (reference sequence). The CDR3 is 19 residues long. V dropped 1 base and J dropped 3; count of bases not matched to a gene: 18. The CDR3 region is CAWSAPPGRGLGINQPQHF. The CDR3 region has the DNA TGTGCCTGGAGTGCCCCTCCGGGTAGGGGGCTTGGGATCAATCAGCCCCAGCATTTT.

J is TRBJ2-1 and V is TRBV6-1; tentative D call: TRBD1 (5 bases). Trimming pared 5 bases from V and 8 bases from J, leaving 10 bases between. This CDR3 spans 12 amino acids. The germline gives CDR1 MNHNS, CDR2 SASEGT. CDR3 amino acids: CASSPLGHEQFF. The CDR3 nucleotides are TGTGCCAGCAGTCCTCTGGGGCATGAGCAGTTCTTC.

The J gene is TRBJ1-5, the V gene TRBV30; D may be TRBD1 (6 bases). CDR1 is GTSNPN and CDR2 is SVGIG in the germline V gene (reference sequence). CDR3 length: 13 residues. Trimming took 2 bases from V and 5 from J, leaving 10 bases between them. This CDR3 is CAWSRQADQPQHF. The CDR3 DNA reads TGTGCCTGGAGTCGACAGGCGGATCAGCCCCAGCATTTT.

The chain links TRBV2 to TRBJ2-7, with 7 bases fitting TRBD2. The CDR3 loop spans 11 amino acids. Looked up from germline, CDR1 is SNHLY and CDR2 is FYNNEI. The ends lost 8 bases at V and 8 bases at J; junction bases unmatched: 6. The CDR3 region is CASRGTTKQYF. CDR3 DNA: TGTGCCAGCCGGGGGACTACTAAGCAGTACTTC.

J is TRBJ1-2 and V is TRBV30; no reliable D call. V shed 2 bases and J shed 5 bases, with 6 bases lying between them. The CDR3 is 11 residues long. CDR1 and CDR2 (germline): GTSNPN, SVGIG (reference sequence). CDR3 loop: CAWSLPYGYTF. In DNA, the CDR3 is TGTGCCTGGAGTCTGCCATATGGCTACACCTTC.

Regarding this clone: Other DNA sequences of this sample code for an identical CDR3. The chain is built from TRBV5-4 and TRBJ2-5, with a possible D match to TRBD1 (6 bases). Deletions cut 5 bases from V and 2 bases from J, with 10 bases between. Germline V gives CDR1 SGHNT, CDR2 YYREEE (reference sequence). The CDR3 spans 13 residues. CDR3 loop: CASSLGQQETQYF. Here the CDR3 DNA reads TGTGCCAGCAGTTTAGGACAGCAAGAGACCCAGTACTTC.

V and J are TRBV5-4 and TRBJ1-4; 7 bases align to TRBD1. The germline V gene has CDR1 SGHNT and CDR2 YYREEE (reference sequence). The V segment lost 4 bases and the J segment 7 bases; nucleotides outside the gene matches: 10. The CDR3 runs 15 residues. DNA of the CDR3: TGTGCCAGCAGCCGTCAAGGGGGCCGGGGTGAAAAACTGTTTTTT. It is translated as CASSRQGGRGEKLFF. Full variable domain (remainder filled in from reference TRBV5-4 and TRBJ1-4): ETGVTQSPTHLIKTRGQQVTLRCSSQSGHNTVSWYQQALGQGPQFIFQYYREEENGRGNFPPRFSGLQFPNYSSELNVNALELDDSALYLCASSRQGGRGEKLFFGSGTQLSVL.

The chain joins TRBV10-3 to TRBJ2-2; D gene uncertain. This CDR3 contains 16 residues. The germline V and J ends were trimmed by 5 bases and 0 bases, with 13 bases remaining between them. Germline V lookup: CDR1 ENHRY, CDR2 SYGVKD. CDR3 nucleotides: TGTGCCATCAGTTCCCCGCCGGGTACGAACACCGGGGAGCTGTTTTTT. Residues: CAISSPPGTNTGELFF.